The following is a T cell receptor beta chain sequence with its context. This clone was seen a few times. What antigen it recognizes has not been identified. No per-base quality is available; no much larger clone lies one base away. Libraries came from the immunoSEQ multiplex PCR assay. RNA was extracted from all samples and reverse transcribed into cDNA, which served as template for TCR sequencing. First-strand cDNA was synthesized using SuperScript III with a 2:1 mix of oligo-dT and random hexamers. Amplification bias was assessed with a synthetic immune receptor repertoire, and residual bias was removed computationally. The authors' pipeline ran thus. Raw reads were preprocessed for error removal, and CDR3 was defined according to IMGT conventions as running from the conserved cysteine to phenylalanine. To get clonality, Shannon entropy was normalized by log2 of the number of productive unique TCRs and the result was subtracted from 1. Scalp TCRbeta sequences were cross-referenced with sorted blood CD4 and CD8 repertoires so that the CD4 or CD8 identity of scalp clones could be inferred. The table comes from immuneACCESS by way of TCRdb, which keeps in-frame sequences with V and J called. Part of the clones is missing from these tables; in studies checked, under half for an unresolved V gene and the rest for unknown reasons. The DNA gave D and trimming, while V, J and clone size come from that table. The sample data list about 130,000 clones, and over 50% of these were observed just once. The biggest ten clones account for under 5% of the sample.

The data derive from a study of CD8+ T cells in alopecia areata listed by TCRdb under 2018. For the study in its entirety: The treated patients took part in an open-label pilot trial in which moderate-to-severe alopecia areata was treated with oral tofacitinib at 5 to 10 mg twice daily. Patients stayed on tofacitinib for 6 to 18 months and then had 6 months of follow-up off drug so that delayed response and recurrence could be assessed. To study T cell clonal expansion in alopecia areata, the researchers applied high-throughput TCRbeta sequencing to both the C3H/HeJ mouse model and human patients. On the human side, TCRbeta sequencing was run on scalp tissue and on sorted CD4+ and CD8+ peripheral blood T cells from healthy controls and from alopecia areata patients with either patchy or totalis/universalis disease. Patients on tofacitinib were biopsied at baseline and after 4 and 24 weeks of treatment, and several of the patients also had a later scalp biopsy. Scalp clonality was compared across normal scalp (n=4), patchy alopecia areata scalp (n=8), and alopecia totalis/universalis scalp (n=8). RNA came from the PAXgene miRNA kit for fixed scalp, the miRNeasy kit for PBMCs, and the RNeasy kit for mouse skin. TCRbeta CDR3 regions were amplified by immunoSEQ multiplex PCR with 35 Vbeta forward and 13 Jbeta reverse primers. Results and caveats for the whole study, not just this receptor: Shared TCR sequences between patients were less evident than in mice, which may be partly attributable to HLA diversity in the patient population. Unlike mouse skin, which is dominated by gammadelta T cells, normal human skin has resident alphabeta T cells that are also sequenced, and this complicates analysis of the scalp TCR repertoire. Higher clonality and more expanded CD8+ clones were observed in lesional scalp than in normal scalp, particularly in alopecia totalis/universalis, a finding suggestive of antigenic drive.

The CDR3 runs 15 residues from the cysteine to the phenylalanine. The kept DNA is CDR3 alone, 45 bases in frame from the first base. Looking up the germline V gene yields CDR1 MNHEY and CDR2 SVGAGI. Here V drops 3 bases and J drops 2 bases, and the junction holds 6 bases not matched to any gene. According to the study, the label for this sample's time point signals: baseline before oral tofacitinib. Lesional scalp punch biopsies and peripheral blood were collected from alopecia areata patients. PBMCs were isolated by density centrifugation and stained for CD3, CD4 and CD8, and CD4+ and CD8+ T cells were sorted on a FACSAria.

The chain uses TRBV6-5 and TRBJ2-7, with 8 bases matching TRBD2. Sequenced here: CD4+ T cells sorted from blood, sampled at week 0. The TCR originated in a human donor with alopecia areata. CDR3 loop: CASSYLGGGTYEQYF. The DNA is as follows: TGTGCCAGCAGTTATCTGGGCGGGGGGACCTACGAGCAGTACTTC.